This T cell receptor (beta chain) was sequenced in a study of T cell clonality in common variable immunodeficiency. The table lists this clone with many counts. With the read ending 3 residues before the CDR3 end, the germline J gene is used to fill in that end. CDR3 size: 13 residues. V was pared by 1 base and J by 1 base, with 4 bases between. Germline CDR1 is SNHLY and CDR2 is FYNNEI. Only in-frame clones appear in the TCRdb table, and some are missing; sequencing was by immunoSEQ multiplex PCR. The specimen has 25,000 to 35,000 clones, none found just once. This sequence was found in a person aged 18-70 years in good health. This chain joins TRBV2 and TRBJ2-5; D is unclear. Sequenced: peripheral blood mononuclear cells. The CDR3 bases that were read are TGTGCCAGCAGTGAAGACAGCCAAGAGACC. Translation gives CASSEDSQET. The full-length CDR3 reads as CASSEDSQETQYF.